What follows is one T cell receptor (beta chain) and its context. This sample was included in a study of T cells in severe cutaneous drug reactions. Study summary: Blister fluids or cells and PBMC were collected from patients in acute or recovery stage.

Sequenced patients had Stevens-Johnson syndrome or toxic epidermal necrolysis caused by carbamazepine. The iRepertoire multiplex PCR system with TCR subtype-specific primers built both bulk and single-cell libraries. Roughly 90-500 ng of RNA per sample was bulk library input. TCRdb re-called the multiplex PCR reads and catalogs CDR3 proteins one per entry, DNA excluded. This listing includes over 20,000 distinct CDR3 sequences. The sample comprised PBMCs. The TCR comes from a human donor with toxic epidermal necrolysis, a severe cutaneous drug reaction.

The CDR3 is CSAGLAVEETQYF. This sequence joins TRBV29-1 and TRBJ2-5; the TCRdb D gene call, TRBD2, has no DNA to confirm it. CDR3 length: 13 residues. Germline CDR1 reads SQVTM; CDR2 reads ANQGSEA. The entire variable domain, with the rest obtained from reference TRBV29-1 and TRBJ2-5, is as follows: SAVISQKPSRDICQRGTSLTIQCQVDSQVTMMFWYRQQPGQSLTLIATANQGSEATYESGFVIDKFPISRPNLTFSTLTVSNMSPEDSSIYLCSAGLAVEETQYFGPGTRLLVL.